This TCR beta chain was documented in a study of T cell responses to AZD1222 COVID-19 vaccine. Trimming cost V 5 bases and J 1 base; bases outside gene matches: 6. In germline, CDR1 is SGHVS, CDR2 FQNEAQ. The CDR3 runs 16 residues. Method: immunoSEQ multiplex PCR; TCRdb's copy keeps in-frame clones and lacks some. The sample shows some 200,000 clones, approximately 89% of them seen only once. The chain uses TRBV7-8 and TRBJ2-3; the match to TRBD2 covers 10 bases. This TCR was sampled from an adult who received the AZD1222 COVID-19 vaccine. Material: peripheral blood, obtained 28 days after the second AZD1222 dose. The CDR3 DNA is TGTGCCAGCAGCCCAAGGACTAGCGGACGCACAGATACGCAGTATTTT. It is translated as CASSPRTSGRTDTQYF.